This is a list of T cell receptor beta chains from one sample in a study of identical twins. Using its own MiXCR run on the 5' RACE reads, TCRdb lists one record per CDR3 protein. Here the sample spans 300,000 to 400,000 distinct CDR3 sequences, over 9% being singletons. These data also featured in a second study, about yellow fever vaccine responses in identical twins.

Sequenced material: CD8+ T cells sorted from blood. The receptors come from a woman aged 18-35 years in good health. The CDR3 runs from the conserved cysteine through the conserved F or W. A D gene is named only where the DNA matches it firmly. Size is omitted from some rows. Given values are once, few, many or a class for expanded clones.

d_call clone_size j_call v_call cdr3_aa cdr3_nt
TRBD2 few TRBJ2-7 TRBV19 CASSIGSREGLYEQYF TGTGCCAGTAGTATAGGGTCACGGGAGGGCCTCTACGAGCAGTACTTC
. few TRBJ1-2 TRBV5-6 CASSSSNNYGYTF TGTGCCAGCAGCTCCAGTAATAACTATGGCTACACCTTC
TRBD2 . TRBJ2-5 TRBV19 CANIAGGKETQYF TGTGCCAATATAGCGGGGGGTAAGGAGACCCAGTACTTC
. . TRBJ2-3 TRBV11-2 CASSVPDYPDTQYF TGTGCCAGCAGCGTCCCGGACTATCCAGATACGCAGTATTTT
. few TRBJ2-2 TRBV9 CASEMFGSGELFF TGTGCCAGCGAAATGTTTGGGTCCGGGGAGCTGTTTTTT
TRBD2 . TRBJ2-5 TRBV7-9 CASRTGTSARRETQYF TGTGCCAGCAGAACCGGGACTAGCGCTCGGCGGGAGACCCAGTACTTC
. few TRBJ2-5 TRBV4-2 CASSQWPGESETQYF TGTGCCAGCAGCCAATGGCCTGGGGAGTCAGAGACCCAGTACTTC
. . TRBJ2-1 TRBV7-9 CASSPTDSLPNEQFF TGTGCCAGCAGCCCAACAGACAGCCTCCCCAATGAGCAGTTCTTC
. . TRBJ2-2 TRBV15 CATSRDTADTGELFF TGTGCCACCAGCAGAGACACGGCTGACACCGGGGAGCTGTTTTTT
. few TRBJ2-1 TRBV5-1 CASSLEGGPPYNEQFF TGCGCCAGCAGCTTGGAGGGGGGGCCCCCCTACAATGAGCAGTTCTTC
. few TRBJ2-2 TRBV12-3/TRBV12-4 CASRIQGSGELFF TGTGCCAGCAGAATACAGGGTTCCGGGGAGCTGTTTTTT
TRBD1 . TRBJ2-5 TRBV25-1 CASSGDRLQETQYF TGTGCCAGCAGTGGGGACAGGCTACAAGAGACCCAGTACTTC
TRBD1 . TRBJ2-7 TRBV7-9 CASSLTTGGRNEQYF TGTGCCAGCAGCCTCACGACAGGGGGAAGGAACGAGCAGTACTTC
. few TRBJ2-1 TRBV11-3 CASSSGTGNEQFF TGTGCCAGCAGCTCAGGTACCGGAAATGAGCAGTTCTTC
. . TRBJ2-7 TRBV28 CASSLARDYEQYF TGTGCCAGCAGTTTGGCCAGGGACTACGAGCAGTACTTC
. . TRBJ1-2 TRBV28 CASSPLDRSDGYTF TGTGCCAGCAGCCCCCTCGACAGATCGGATGGCTACACCTTC
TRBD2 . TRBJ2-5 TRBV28 CASSLGGAGVLETQYF TGTGCCAGCAGTTTAGGGGGAGCGGGAGTGTTAGAGACCCAGTACTTC
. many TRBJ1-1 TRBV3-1 CASSPGGNTEAFF TGTGCCAGCAGCCCCGGGGGGAACACTGAAGCTTTCTTT
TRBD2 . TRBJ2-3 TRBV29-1 CSAWGLLAGDYTDTQYF TGCAGCGCCTGGGGGTTGCTAGCGGGGGACTACACAGATACGCAGTATTTT
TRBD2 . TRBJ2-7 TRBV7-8 CASSLVIAGGNDEQYF TGTGCCAGCAGCTTAGTTATAGCGGGAGGGAACGACGAGCAGTACTTC
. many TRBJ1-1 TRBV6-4 CASSETEGVTEAFF TGTGCCAGCAGTGAGACGGAGGGGGTTACTGAAGCTTTCTTT
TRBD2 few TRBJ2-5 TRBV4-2 CASSLLTSGEGETQYF TGTGCCAGCAGCCTCCTGACTAGCGGGGAGGGAGAGACCCAGTACTTC
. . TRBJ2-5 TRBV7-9 CASSAYGLTLTQYF TGTGCCAGCAGCGCCTATGGGCTCACGCTCACCCAGTACTTC
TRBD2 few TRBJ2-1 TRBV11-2 CASSSITGLAGASYNEQFF TGTGCCAGCAGCTCAATTACGGGACTAGCGGGAGCCTCCTACAATGAGCAGTTCTTC
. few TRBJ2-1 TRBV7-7 CASSPASKHNEQFF TGTGCCAGCAGCCCAGCATCAAAACACAATGAGCAGTTCTTC
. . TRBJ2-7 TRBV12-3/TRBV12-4 CASSGGSSSYEQYF TGTGCCAGCTCGGGGGGCAGTTCCTCCTACGAGCAGTACTTC
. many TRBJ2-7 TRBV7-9 CASSLVSYEQYF TGTGCCAGCAGCTTAGTTTCCTACGAGCAGTACTTC
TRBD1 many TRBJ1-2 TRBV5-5 CASSLRDSRNELYGYTF TGTGCCAGCAGCCTCCGGGACAGCAGGAATGAGCTCTATGGCTACACCTTC
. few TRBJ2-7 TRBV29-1 CSVETGYEQYF TGCAGCGTTGAAACCGGCTACGAGCAGTACTTC
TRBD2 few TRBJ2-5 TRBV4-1 CASSQEGTMGFSDQETQYF TGCGCCAGCAGCCAAGAGGGGACTATGGGGTTTTCTGACCAAGAGACCCAGTACTTC
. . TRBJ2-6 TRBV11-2 CASSQRTPSGANVLTF TGTGCCAGCAGCCAAAGGACCCCCTCTGGGGCCAACGTCCTGACTTTC
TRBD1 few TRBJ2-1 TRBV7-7 CASSGTGSSEQFF TGTGCCAGCAGCGGGACAGGGTCCAGCGAGCAGTTCTTC
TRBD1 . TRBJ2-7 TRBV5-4 CASSHRGERSYEQYF TGTGCCAGCAGCCACAGGGGGGAGCGCTCCTACGAGCAGTACTTC
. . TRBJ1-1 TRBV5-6 CASSLAQSRSEAFF TGTGCCAGCAGCTTAGCACAGAGCCGATCCGAAGCTTTCTTT
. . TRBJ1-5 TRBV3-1 CASSQDSGTAQPQHF TGTGCCAGCAGCCAAGATTCAGGGACCGCGCAGCCCCAGCATTTT
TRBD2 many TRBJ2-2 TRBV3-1 CASSQGPAGRAGELFF TGTGCCAGCAGCCAAGGCCCAGCGGGAAGGGCCGGGGAGCTGTTTTTT
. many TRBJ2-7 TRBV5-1 CASSLEGPVLYEQYF TGCGCCAGCAGCTTGGAAGGACCCGTACTATACGAGCAGTACTTC
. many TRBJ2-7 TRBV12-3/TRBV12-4 CASSSRDYEQYF TGTGCCAGCAGTTCCCGGGACTACGAGCAGTACTTC
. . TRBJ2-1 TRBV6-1 CASSPFTGGTYNEQFF TGTGCCAGCAGTCCTTTTACGGGGGGCACCTACAATGAGCAGTTCTTC
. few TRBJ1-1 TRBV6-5 CASSYGRVNTEAFF TGTGCCAGCAGTTACGGCAGGGTGAACACTGAAGCTTTCTTT
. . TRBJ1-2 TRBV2 CASTVTEDYGYTF TGTGCCAGCACCGTAACAGAGGACTATGGCTACACCTTC
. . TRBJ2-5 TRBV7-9 CASTHPGRDIQETQYF TGTGCCAGCACCCACCCCGGCAGGGATATCCAAGAGACCCAGTACTTC
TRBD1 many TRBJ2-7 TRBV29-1 CSVKGTDRGAYEQYF TGCAGCGTCAAGGGCACCGACAGGGGAGCCTACGAGCAGTACTTC
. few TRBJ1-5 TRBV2 CASSEWGAGVQPQHF TGTGCCAGCAGTGAATGGGGTGCGGGGGTTCAGCCCCAGCATTTT
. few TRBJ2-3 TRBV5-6 CASLGEADTQYF TGTGCCAGCTTGGGGGAGGCAGATACGCAGTATTTT
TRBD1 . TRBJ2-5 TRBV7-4 CASSETADRGGETQYF TGTGCCAGCAGCGAAACAGCTGACAGGGGAGGTGAGACCCAGTACTTC
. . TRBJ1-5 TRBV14 CASRPPRAYQPQHF TGTGCCAGCAGACCCCCGAGAGCCTATCAGCCCCAGCATTTT
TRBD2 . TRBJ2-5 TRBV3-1 CASSPDLAGRETQYF TGTGCCAGCAGCCCTGATCTAGCGGGGAGAGAGACCCAGTACTTC
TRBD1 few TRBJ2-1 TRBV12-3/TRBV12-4 CASSLATGGGNEQFF TGTGCCAGCAGTTTAGCGACAGGGGGTGGGAATGAGCAGTTCTTC
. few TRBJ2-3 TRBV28 CASSLGVSAGRTSTQYF TGTGCCAGCAGTTTAGGGGTTTCGGCAGGACGCACTAGTACGCAGTATTTT
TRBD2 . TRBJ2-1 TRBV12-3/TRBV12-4 CAIGTTTSYNEQFF TGTGCCATCGGGACTACAACATCTTACAATGAGCAGTTCTTC
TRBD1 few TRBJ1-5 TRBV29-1 CSVETGTGNQPQHF TGCAGCGTCGAGACAGGGACGGGCAATCAGCCCCAGCATTTT
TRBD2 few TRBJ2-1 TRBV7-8 CASSLSVAGGRDEQFF TGTGCCAGCAGCTTAAGCGTAGCGGGGGGCCGGGATGAGCAGTTCTTC
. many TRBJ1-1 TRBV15 CATSRDPVTEAFF TGTGCCACCAGCAGAGATCCGGTAACTGAAGCTTTCTTT
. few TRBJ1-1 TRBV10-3 CAISESGRESAFF TGTGCCATCAGTGAGAGTGGCAGGGAATCGGCTTTCTTT